The present entry profiles one T cell receptor (beta chain) with its context. It has no known antigen specificity. No base-level quality is on record; no much larger clone is a single base apart. TCRbeta CDR3 regions were amplified from genomic DNA by means of the immunoSEQ Assay, a bias-controlled multiplex PCR. From the authors' description of their analysis: The number of nucleated cells in each sample was estimated from the amplification of reference gene primers within the assay. To quantify the absolute abundance of each unique TCRbeta CDR3 rearrangement, sequence reads were collapsed and filtered. For each sample, productive Simpson clonality was calculated as the square root of Simpson's diversity index over productive rearrangements. TCRdb re-hosts the immuneACCESS table, in-frame sequences only. Its copies lack some clones; in the studies checked, an unresolved V gene accounts for under half of them, and the cause for the rest is not known. V, J and clone size were drawn from that table, and D and trimming were deduced from the DNA. The sample table lists 200,000 to 250,000 clones, just over 85% of them with a count of one. Around 1.4% of the sample goes to the ten largest clones.

The source of the sample is a study of blood T cell repertoires in COVID-19 (dated by TCRdb to the early 2020s). About the study as a whole: The collaborator samples originated in the United States, Italy and Spain and spanned the acute and convalescent phases of COVID-19. Where available, HLA class I and class II types were taken from metadata supplied by the sample provider and were not determined by assay-based typing. The repertoires were released in a freely available public database intended as a resource for research on the immune response to SARS-CoV-2. The prospective study material was composed of cDNA or gDNA derived from T cells, B-cell-depleted T cells, or PBMCs. Nearly every sample came with metadata listing a de-identified subject ID, COVID-19 status, age in years and sex. Deeply sampled blood TCRbeta repertoires from subjects exposed to, actively infected with, or recovered from COVID-19 were included in the dataset. Samples were obtained from the ongoing ImmuneRACE study (first 160 participants) and from about 1,300 subjects provided by 6 global collaborators. Paper-wide results and their limitations: The amount of clinical and demographic metadata varied by source and participant and was provided uncurated.

Collaborating institutions collected whole blood in K2EDTA tubes following their own protocols. Collaborator samples were shipped for TCRbeta analysis as frozen whole blood, isolated PBMCs, or DNA extracted from either sample type. The sequence came from a man between 18 and 35 years old with active or convalescent COVID-19. The sample was peripheral blood.

The CDR3 reads CAMTGGGNIQYF. The DNA sequence follows: TGTGCCATGACAGGGGGCGGAAACATTCAGTACTTC. The sequence links TRBV27 to TRBJ2-4, with 10 bases in between that match TRBD1. The germline V gene encodes CDR1 MNHEY and CDR2 SMNVEV (reference sequence). V and J are trimmed by 10 bases and 6 bases, and the gene matches miss 3 bases of the junction. From its cysteine to its phenylalanine, the CDR3 spans 12 amino acids. CDR3 DNA only is kept here, 36 bases in frame from base 1.